A selection of T cell receptor beta chains follows, all from one sample in a study of radiotherapy plus CTLA-4 blockade in lung cancer. TCRdb keeps only in-frame clones here, not all; method: immunoSEQ multiplex PCR. The table shows some 110,000 clones, with about four fifths occurring only once. Specimen: peripheral blood, collected from a patient treated with radiotherapy plus ipilimumab. These receptors all stem from a human donor with non-small cell lung cancer that progressed on radiotherapy plus ipilimumab. Some clones in this sample may be carry-over from other donors' samples. Each CDR3 is given with its conserved first and last residue. A D gene is named only where the DNA matches it firmly. The size of a clone is reported for some rows only, either as once, few or many, or as a class for expanded clones.

length: 14; J: TRBJ1-2; D: TRBD1; size: NA; V: TRBV28; CDR3: CASSLWQGAEGYTF; DNA: TGTGCCAGCAGTTTGTGGCAGGGGGCTGAGGGCTACACCTTC
length: 15; J: TRBJ2-7; D: NA; size: NA; V: TRBV4-1; CDR3: CASSQGLASSYEQYF; DNA: TGCGCCAGCAGCCAAGGCTTAGCTAGCTCCTACGAGCAGTACTTC
length: 14; J: TRBJ1-5; D: NA; size: NA; V: TRBV6-1; CDR3: CASSGHGRNQPQHF; DNA: TGTGCCAGCAGTGGGCACGGGCGAAATCAGCCCCAGCATTTT
length: 15; J: TRBJ1-6; D: NA; size: NA; V: TRBV6-5; CDR3: CASRGSGSYNSPLHF; DNA: TGTGCCAGCAGGGGCTCGGGGTCCTATAATTCACCCCTCCACTTT
length: 16; J: TRBJ2-4; D: TRBD2; size: NA; V: TRBV5-6; CDR3: CASSLFAGGALNIQYF; DNA: TGTGCCAGCAGCTTGTTCGCGGGGGGTGCTTTGAACATTCAGTACTTC
length: 15; J: TRBJ2-5; D: NA; size: once; V: TRBV9; CDR3: CASSVGGKTGETQYF; DNA: TGTGCCAGCAGCGTCGGGGGTAAGACGGGAGAGACCCAGTACTTC
length: 16; J: TRBJ2-1; D: TRBD2; size: NA; V: TRBV9; CDR3: CASSVVVAGGLDEQFF; DNA: TGTGCCAGCAGCGTAGTAGTAGCGGGGGGGCTCGATGAGCAGTTCTTC
length: 16; J: TRBJ1-4; D: NA; size: NA; V: TRBV27; CDR3: CASRGSVGGFNEKLFF; DNA: TGTGCCAGCAGAGGGTCCGTGGGGGGATTTAATGAAAAACTGTTTTTT
length: 16; J: TRBJ1-4; D: NA; size: NA; V: TRBV6-1; CDR3: CASSGRLETTNEKLFF; DNA: TGTGCCAGCAGTGGGAGGCTGGAGACAACTAATGAAAAACTGTTTTTT
length: 12; J: TRBJ1-3; D: NA; size: NA; V: TRBV7-2; CDR3: CAVRVSGNTIYF; DNA: TGTGCTGTAAGGGTATCTGGAAACACCATATATTTT
length: 14; J: TRBJ2-1; D: TRBD2; size: once; V: TRBV7-9; CDR3: CASSLLGGLNEQFF; DNA: TGTGCCAGCAGCTTGCTGGGAGGGCTCAATGAGCAGTTCTTC
length: 13; J: TRBJ2-7; D: NA; size: NA; V: TRBV15; CDR3: CATSSFENIEQYF; DNA: TGTGCCACCAGCAGCTTTGAAAATATCGAGCAGTACTTC
length: 15; J: TRBJ2-7; D: TRBD1; size: NA; V: TRBV5-1; CDR3: CASSLPTGGVDEQYF; DNA: TGCGCCAGCAGCTTGCCGACAGGGGGCGTCGACGAGCAGTACTTC
length: 14; J: TRBJ1-1; D: NA; size: few; V: TRBV9; CDR3: CASSVEQLNTEAFF; DNA: TGTGCCAGCAGCGTCGAACAGTTAAACACTGAAGCTTTCTTT
length: 14; J: TRBJ2-7; D: NA; size: NA; V: TRBV11-3; CDR3: CASSLGGSNYEQYF; DNA: TGTGCCAGCAGCTTAGGCGGCAGCAACTACGAGCAGTACTTC
length: 15; J: TRBJ2-1; D: NA; size: NA; V: TRBV7-2; CDR3: CASSSPGTWANEQFF; DNA: TGTGCCAGCAGCTCGCCCGGGACCTGGGCCAATGAGCAGTTCTTC
length: 11; J: TRBJ2-2; D: NA; size: few; V: TRBV19; CDR3: CAAGATGELFF; DNA: TGTGCCGCAGGGGCTACCGGGGAGCTGTTTTTT
length: 15; J: TRBJ2-2; D: NA; size: few; V: TRBV9; CDR3: CASSVVQGSSGELFF; DNA: TGTGCCAGCAGCGTAGTTCAGGGTAGTTCCGGGGAGCTGTTTTTT
length: 14; J: TRBJ2-1; D: NA; size: NA; V: TRBV9; CDR3: CASSVDPQSYEQFF; DNA: TGTGCCAGCAGCGTAGACCCCCAGTCTTATGAGCAGTTCTTC
length: 14; J: TRBJ1-1; D: NA; size: NA; V: TRBV18; CDR3: CASSSIDKNTEAFF; DNA: TGTGCCAGCTCAAGTATTGACAAGAACACTGAAGCTTTCTTT
length: 16; J: TRBJ2-2; D: NA; size: NA; V: TRBV9; CDR3: CASSVRGDLNTGELFF; DNA: TGTGCCAGCAGCGTAAGGGGGGATCTGAACACCGGGGAGCTGTTTTTT
length: 15; J: TRBJ1-1; D: NA; size: NA; V: TRBV6-6; CDR3: CASSYSEKPNTEAFF; DNA: TGTGCCAGCAGTTACTCCGAAAAACCGAACACTGAAGCTTTCTTT
length: 14; J: TRBJ1-2; D: TRBD1; size: once; V: TRBV7-7; CDR3: CASGQGAWGYGYTF; DNA: TGTGCTAGCGGGCAGGGGGCTTGGGGTTATGGCTACACCTTC
length: 14; J: TRBJ1-2; D: NA; size: NA; V: TRBV6-5; CDR3: CASSPSDTAHGYTF; DNA: TGTGCCAGCAGTCCCTCCGACACGGCTCATGGCTACACCTTC
length: 14; J: TRBJ2-5; D: NA; size: NA; V: TRBV7-2; CDR3: CASSLYPQGETQYF; DNA: TGTGCCAGCAGCTTATATCCCCAAGGGGAGACCCAGTACTTC
length: 15; J: TRBJ2-4; D: TRBD1; size: once; V: TRBV6-5; CDR3: CASSYPGTGANIQYF; DNA: TGTGCCAGCAGTTACCCCGGGACAGGGGCAAACATTCAGTACTTC
length: 15; J: TRBJ2-3; D: TRBD2; size: NA; V: TRBV7-2; CDR3: CASSFLAGLTDTQYF; DNA: TGTGCCAGCAGCTTTCTAGCGGGGCTCACAGATACGCAGTATTTT
length: 14; J: TRBJ1-2; D: NA; size: NA; V: TRBV5-1; CDR3: CASSPTGDNYGYTF; DNA: TGCGCCAGCAGTCCGACAGGAGACAACTATGGCTACACCTTC
length: 16; J: TRBJ1-5; D: TRBD1; size: NA; V: TRBV6-6; CDR3: CASSFSGGGGNQPQHF; DNA: TGTGCCAGCAGTTTCTCAGGGGGGGGAGGCAATCAGCCCCAGCATTTT
length: 16; J: TRBJ1-5; D: NA; size: NA; V: TRBV25-1; CDR3: CASRVGPGQGNQPQHF; DNA: TGTGCCAGCAGGGTGGGTCCGGGGCAGGGCAATCAGCCCCAGCATTTT
length: 14; J: TRBJ2-7; D: TRBD2; size: NA; V: TRBV7-6; CDR3: CASSFIGEGYEQYF; DNA: TGTGCCAGCAGCTTCATAGGGGAGGGCTACGAGCAGTACTTC
length: 17; J: TRBJ2-1; D: TRBD2; size: NA; V: TRBV5-6; CDR3: CASRTKPGRVLYNEQFF; DNA: TGTGCCAGCAGAACAAAACCGGGGAGGGTTCTATACAATGAGCAGTTCTTC
length: 14; J: TRBJ1-1; D: TRBD1; size: NA; V: TRBV28; CDR3: CATYQSGGQGEAFF; DNA: TGTGCCACCTACCAATCGGGGGGACAGGGGGAAGCTTTCTTT
length: 17; J: TRBJ1-1; D: NA; size: NA; V: TRBV14; CDR3: CASSQDIPVFMNTEAFF; DNA: TGTGCCAGCAGCCAAGATATCCCCGTTTTCATGAACACTGAAGCTTTCTTT
length: 17; J: TRBJ2-4; D: NA; size: once; V: TRBV30; CDR3: CAWSVQLGHSAKNIQYF; DNA: TGTGCCTGGAGTGTACAGTTAGGACACTCAGCCAAAAACATTCAGTACTTC
length: 12; J: TRBJ1-2; D: NA; size: NA; V: TRBV6-5; CDR3: CATRGRDYGYTF; DNA: TGTGCCACACGGGGCAGGGACTATGGCTACACCTTC
length: 14; J: TRBJ1-2; D: NA; size: NA; V: TRBV9; CDR3: CASSVDQGGYGYTF; DNA: TGTGCCAGCAGCGTAGACCAGGGTGGCTATGGCTACACCTTC
length: 14; J: TRBJ2-2; D: TRBD1; size: few; V: TRBV7-8; CDR3: CASSTGGPVGELFF; DNA: TGTGCCAGCAGTACAGGGGGGCCCGTCGGGGAGCTGTTTTTT
length: 14; J: TRBJ1-2; D: NA; size: NA; V: TRBV7-2; CDR3: CASSSGLFSYGYTF; DNA: TGTGCCAGCAGCTCCGGACTGTTCAGCTATGGCTACACCTTC
length: 17; J: TRBJ1-6; D: NA; size: NA; V: TRBV19; CDR3: CASSIEGGPGLVSPLHF; DNA: TGTGCCAGTAGTATTGAGGGCGGCCCGGGGTTAGTTTCACCCCTCCACTTT
length: 13; J: TRBJ1-2; D: NA; size: NA; V: TRBV6-1; CDR3: CASSAGHYYGYTF; DNA: TGTGCCAGCAGCGCGGGACATTATTATGGCTACACCTTC
length: 14; J: TRBJ1-2; D: NA; size: few; V: TRBV28; CDR3: CASSLGQGNYGYTF; DNA: TGTGCCAGCAGTTTAGGGCAGGGGAACTATGGCTACACCTTC
length: 15; J: TRBJ1-1; D: NA; size: NA; V: TRBV5-1; CDR3: CASSLVTGMNTEAFF; DNA: TGCGCCAGCAGCTTGGTAACGGGCATGAACACTGAAGCTTTCTTT
length: 19; J: TRBJ1-5; D: NA; size: NA; V: TRBV14; CDR3: CASSSANGTMLGRNQPQHF; DNA: TGTGCCAGCAGCTCTGCTAACGGGACAATGTTGGGGCGCAATCAGCCCCAGCATTTT
length: 14; J: TRBJ2-7; D: TRBD1; size: NA; V: TRBV7-9; CDR3: CASSFGTATYEQYF; DNA: TGTGCCAGCAGCTTTGGGACAGCAACCTACGAGCAGTACTTC
length: 15; J: TRBJ2-1; D: NA; size: NA; V: TRBV7-6; CDR3: CASSLGRETLDEQFF; DNA: TGTGCCAGCAGCTTAGGTAGGGAGACTCTGGATGAGCAGTTCTTC
length: 17; J: TRBJ2-3; D: TRBD2; size: NA; V: TRBV7-3; CDR3: CASSLTSGGWSTDTQYF; DNA: TGTGCCAGCAGCTTGACTAGCGGGGGATGGAGCACAGATACGCAGTATTTT
length: 14; J: TRBJ1-2; D: NA; size: NA; V: TRBV5-1; CDR3: CASSLEVGWDGYTF; DNA: TGCGCCAGCAGCTTGGAGGTGGGGTGGGATGGCTACACCTTC
length: 14; J: TRBJ1-1; D: NA; size: NA; V: TRBV4-3; CDR3: CASSLGRVNTEAFF; DNA: TGCGCCAGCAGCCTCGGAAGGGTGAACACTGAAGCTTTCTTT
length: 13; J: TRBJ2-3; D: NA; size: once; V: TRBV6-5; CDR3: CASSPPWGDTQYF; DNA: TGTGCCAGCAGTCCACCTTGGGGGGATACGCAGTATTTT
length: 15; J: TRBJ2-3; D: TRBD2; size: few; V: TRBV29-1; CDR3: CSGGGAGGPGDTQYF; DNA: TGCAGCGGTGGTGGGGCGGGGGGGCCCGGAGATACGCAGTATTTT